Included here is one T cell receptor beta chain sequence, with context. Its antigen is still unknown. The data were obtained in a study of CD8 T cells in ankylosing spondylitis. General study results and limits: Matched ankylosing spondylitis synovial fluid reportedly showed significant enrichment of disease-linked clones. Clones linked to disease, bearing a CD8+ phenotype, were relatively rare in peripheral blood.

TCRdb analysed the 5' RACE reads with MiXCR anew, one entry per CDR3 protein. Of 250,000 to 300,000 distinct CDR3 sequences in the sample, about 20% were seen once. The receptor was isolated from a male donor with ankylosing spondylitis or in good health (not recorded which). Material for sequencing was blood, either unsorted or a sorted T cell fraction (not recorded which).

The CDR3 reads CASSSSWRDLTTLHF. In nucleotides, the CDR3 is TGTGCCAGCAGCTCCTCCTGGAGGGATCTAACCACCCTCCACTTT. This chain uses TRBV5-6 with TRBJ1-6, with D unclear. This CDR3 is built from 15 residues. Trimming cost V 3 bases and J 14 bases, with 21 bases left between them. Per the germline V gene, CDR1 is SGHDT and CDR2 is YYEEEE. Combining the CDR3 with reference TRBV5-6 and TRBJ1-6 gives the whole variable domain DAGVTQSPTHLIKTRGQQVTLRCSPKSGHDTVSWYQQALGQGPQFIFQYYEEEERQRGNFPDRFSGHQFPNYSSELNVNALLLGDSALYLCASSSSWRDLTTLHFGNGTRLTVT.